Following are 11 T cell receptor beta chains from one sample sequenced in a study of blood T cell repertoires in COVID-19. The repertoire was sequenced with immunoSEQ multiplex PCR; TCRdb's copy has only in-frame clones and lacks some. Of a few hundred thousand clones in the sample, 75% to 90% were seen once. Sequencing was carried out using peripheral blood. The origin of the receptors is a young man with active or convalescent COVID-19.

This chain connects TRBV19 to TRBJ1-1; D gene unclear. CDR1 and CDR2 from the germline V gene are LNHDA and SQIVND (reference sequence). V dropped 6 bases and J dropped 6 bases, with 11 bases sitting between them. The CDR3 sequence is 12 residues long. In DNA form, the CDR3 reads TGTGCCAGTAGCGCTCCGGGGTCTGAAGCTTTCTTT. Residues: CASSAPGSEAFF.

The DNA of the CDR3 is TGTGCCAGTAGTTCCGACAGGAGAGCTAACTATGGCTACACCTTC. This codes for CASSSDRRANYGYTF. The chain recombines TRBV19 with TRBJ1-2, with D tentatively TRBD1 (6 bases). Germline loops: CDR1 LNHDA, CDR2 SQIVND (reference sequence). Trimming removed 5 bases from V and 0 bases from J, with 13 bases in between. There are 15 residues in the CDR3.

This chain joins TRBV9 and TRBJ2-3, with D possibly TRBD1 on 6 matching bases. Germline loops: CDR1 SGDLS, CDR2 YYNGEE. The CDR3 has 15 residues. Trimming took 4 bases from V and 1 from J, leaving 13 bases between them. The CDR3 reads CASSSRGPGTDTQYF. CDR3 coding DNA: TGTGCCAGCAGCTCCAGGGGCCCCGGCACAGATACGCAGTATTTT.

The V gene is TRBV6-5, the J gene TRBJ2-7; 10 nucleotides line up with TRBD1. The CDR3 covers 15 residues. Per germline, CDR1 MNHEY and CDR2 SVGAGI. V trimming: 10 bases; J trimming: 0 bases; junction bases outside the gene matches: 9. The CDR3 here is CAIGQGVRASYEQYF. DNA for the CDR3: TGTGCCATCGGACAGGGGGTGCGGGCCTCCTACGAGCAGTACTTC.

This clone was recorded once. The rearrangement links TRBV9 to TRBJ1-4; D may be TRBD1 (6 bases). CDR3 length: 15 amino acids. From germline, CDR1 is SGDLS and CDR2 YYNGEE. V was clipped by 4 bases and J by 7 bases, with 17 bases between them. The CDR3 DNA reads TGTGCCAGCAGCCCTGAAGGGGGGGGAGGTGAAAAACTGTTTTTT. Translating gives CASSPEGGGGEKLFF.

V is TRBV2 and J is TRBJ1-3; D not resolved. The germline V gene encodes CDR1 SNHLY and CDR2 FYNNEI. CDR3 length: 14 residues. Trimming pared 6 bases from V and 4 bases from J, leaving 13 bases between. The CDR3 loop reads CASRTTPQGNTIYF. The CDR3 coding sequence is TGTGCCAGCAGGACGACACCTCAAGGAAACACCATATATTTT.

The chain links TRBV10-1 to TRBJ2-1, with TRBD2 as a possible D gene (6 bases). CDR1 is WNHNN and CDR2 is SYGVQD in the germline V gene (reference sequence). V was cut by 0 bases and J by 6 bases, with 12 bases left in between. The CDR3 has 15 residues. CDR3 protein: CASSESSGLSNEQFF. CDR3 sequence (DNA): TGCGCCAGCAGTGAGTCGAGCGGGCTTAGCAATGAGCAGTTCTTC.

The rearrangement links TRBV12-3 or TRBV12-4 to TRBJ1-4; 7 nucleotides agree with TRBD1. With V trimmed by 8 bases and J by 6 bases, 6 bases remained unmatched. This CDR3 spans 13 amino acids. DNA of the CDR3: TGTGCCAGCCGACAGGGTCGGTATGAAAAACTGTTTTTT. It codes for CASRQGRYEKLFF.

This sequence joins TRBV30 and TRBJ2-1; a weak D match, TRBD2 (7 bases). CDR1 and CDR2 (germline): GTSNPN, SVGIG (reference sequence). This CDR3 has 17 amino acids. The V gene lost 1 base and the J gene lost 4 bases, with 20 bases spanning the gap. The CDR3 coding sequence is TGTGCCTGGAGTGACCTCGGGCGGGGGCAGATGTACAATGAGCAGTTCTTC. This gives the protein CAWSDLGRGQMYNEQFF.

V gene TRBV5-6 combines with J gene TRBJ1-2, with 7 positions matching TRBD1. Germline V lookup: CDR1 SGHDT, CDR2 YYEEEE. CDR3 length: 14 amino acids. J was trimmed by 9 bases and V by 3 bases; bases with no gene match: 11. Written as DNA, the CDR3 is TGTGCCAGCAGCTATCCGGGACAGACCTTCCGCTACACCTTC. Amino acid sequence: CASSYPGQTFRYTF. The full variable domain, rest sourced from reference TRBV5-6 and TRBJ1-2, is DAGVTQSPTHLIKTRGQQVTLRCSPKSGHDTVSWYQQALGQGPQFIFQYYEEEERQRGNFPDRFSGHQFPNYSSELNVNALLLGDSALYLCASSYPGQTFRYTFGSGTRLTVV.

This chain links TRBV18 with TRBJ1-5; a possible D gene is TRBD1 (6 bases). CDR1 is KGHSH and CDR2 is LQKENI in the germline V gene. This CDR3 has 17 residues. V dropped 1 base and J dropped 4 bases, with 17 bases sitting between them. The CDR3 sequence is CASSPLPQGGGNQPQHF. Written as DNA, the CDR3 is TGTGCCAGCTCACCACTCCCCCAAGGGGGGGGGAATCAGCCCCAGCATTTT.